The 29 T cell receptor beta chains listed next were all sequenced from one sample in a study of blood T cells in healthy people across ages. The use of a sample-barcoded 5' primer and a J-beta primer mix characterized a second PCR of roughly 6 to 11 cycles. TCRdb called the 5' RACE reads again in MiXCR, with one record for every CDR3 protein. Of 800,000 or so distinct CDR3 sequences in the sample, 20% to 25% were seen once. The sample also formed part of further work on T cells of mothers and their children.

Sequenced material: blood. These receptor sequences come from a boy under 18 in good health.

This clonotype has a handful of counts. The chain combines TRBV6-2 or TRBV6-3 with TRBJ2-4; D might be TRBD1 (8 bases). This CDR3 has 16 residues. Trimming took 6 bases from V and 3 from J, leaving 18 bases between them. Looked up from germline, CDR1 is MNHEY and CDR2 is SVGEGT. The chain's CDR3 is CASSRGQGGGKNIQYF. CDR3 in DNA: TGTGCCAGCAGCCGTGGACAGGGCGGGGGCAAAAACATTCAGTACTTC.

In this sample, this clonotype turned up a few times. The J gene is TRBJ2-7, the V gene TRBV30, with a tentative D call TRBD1 (6 bases). Germline V gene lookup returns CDR1 GTSNPN and CDR2 SVGIG (reference sequence). This CDR3 comprises 14 residues. V gave up 4 bases and J gave up 0 bases, with 13 bases separating them. CDR3 protein: CAWTPDRNSYEQYF. DNA of the CDR3: TGTGCCTGGACCCCGGACAGAAACTCCTACGAGCAGTACTTC.

In this sample, this clonotype turned up once. The chain recombines TRBV5-1 with TRBJ2-1; TRBD1 matches 9 bases. Looked up from germline, CDR1 is SGHRS and CDR2 is YFSETQ. This CDR3 region has 22 residues. V gave up 5 bases and J gave up 0 bases; unmatched junction bases: 24. CDR3 region: CASSFTHTTGDRGRSSYNEQFF. DNA of the CDR3: TGCGCCAGCAGTTTTACTCACACGACCGGTGACAGGGGGAGAAGCTCCTACAATGAGCAGTTCTTC.

The rearrangement joins TRBV4-3 to TRBJ2-5; a weak D match, TRBD2 (6 bases). This CDR3 has 14 amino acids. Trimming stripped 4 bases from V and 4 bases from J, with 13 bases between. Germline V gene sequence: CDR1 LGHNA, CDR2 YSLEER. The CDR3 nucleotides read TGCGCCAGCAGCCTCCGGAGGGGCGGAGAGACCCAGTACTTC. Protein: CASSLRRGGETQYF.

The V gene is TRBV28, the J gene TRBJ1-5, with D possibly matching TRBD1 (5 bases). The V gene's germline CDR1 is MDHEN and CDR2 SYDVKM. Trimming cost V 2 bases and J 5 bases, with 10 bases left between them. There are 14 residues in the CDR3. The CDR3 region is CASSLGSGHQPQHF. CDR3 in DNA: TGTGCCAGCAGTTTAGGGTCGGGGCATCAGCCCCAGCATTTT.

The chain has TRBV12-3 or TRBV12-4 and TRBJ1-4; 8 nucleotides agree with TRBD1. CDR3 length: 15 amino acids. Trimming removed 6 bases from V and 4 bases from J; junction bases left unmatched: 7. CDR3 in amino acids: CASREQGVVNEKLFF. CDR3 DNA sequence: TGTGCCAGCAGGGAACAGGGGGTTGTTAATGAAAAACTGTTTTTT.

This clonotype was picked up a small number of times. V is TRBV5-1 and J is TRBJ1-1, with D tentatively TRBD1 (5 bases). This CDR3 comprises 14 residues. Trimming cost V 4 bases and J 1 base, with 11 bases left between them. CDR1 and CDR2 (germline): SGHRS, YFSETQ. CDR3 DNA: TGCGCCAGCAGCCAAGGACATGGGAACACTGAAGCTTTCTTT. It yields the protein CASSQGHGNTEAFF.

The chain links TRBV20-1 to TRBJ1-4; D call uncertain. The CDR3 is 14 amino acids. Germline-derived CDR1 and CDR2 are DFQATT and SNEGSKA (reference sequence). V gave up 4 bases and J gave up 8 bases, with 17 bases separating them. CDR3 in amino acids: CSAKTENGREKLFF. As DNA, the CDR3 is TGCAGTGCTAAGACGGAGAATGGACGCGAAAAACTGTTTTTT.

This clonotype was observed a handful of times. The rearrangement uses TRBV18 and TRBJ2-2; 9 nucleotides agree with TRBD1. The V and J ends lost 2 bases and 1 base, in that order; junction bases with no gene match: 2. Germline assignment: CDR1 KGHSH and CDR2 LQKENI. This CDR3 spans 16 amino acids. The chain's CDR3 is CASSPWDRVNTGELFF. CDR3 nucleotide sequence: TGTGCCAGCTCACCATGGGACAGGGTGAACACCGGGGAGCTGTTTTTT.

This clonotype was observed a few times. The chain employs TRBV7-8 and TRBJ2-3; TRBD2 agrees at 9 bases. Losses at the gene ends were 5 bases for V and 4 bases for J; bases not matched to a gene: 10. Germline CDR1 reads SGHVS; CDR2 reads FQNEAQ. This CDR3 is built from 16 residues. The CDR3 DNA reads TGTGCCAGCAGCCCTCGGGGCGGGAGGGGGGCAGATACGCAGTATTTT. Its protein is CASSPRGGRGADTQYF.

A word on this clonotype: An end of the junction does not agree with germline; a read error may underlie this. The J gene is TRBJ2-3, the V gene TRBV5-1; a weak D match, TRBD1 (6 bases). The CDR3 runs to 16 residues. CDR1 SGHRS and CDR2 YFSETQ come from the germline V gene. The CDR3, as DNA: TGCGCCAGCAGCTGGGGTGTGGAGGACAGCACAGGTACGCAGTATTTT. Amino acids: CASSWGVEDSTGTQYF.

Turning to this clonotype: Since a much larger clone is just one base distant, this may be a read error. The gene calls are TRBV28 and TRBJ1-5; D call uncertain. The CDR3 spans 17 residues. CDR1 is MDHEN and CDR2 is SYDVKM in the germline V gene. Here the CDR3 DNA reads TGTGCCAGCAATCATCGACGGCTGGGGAATGCCAATCAGTCCCAGCATTTT. This sequence encodes CASNHRRLGNANQSQHF.

The sample holds a few counts of this clonotype. The chain employs TRBV7-3 and TRBJ2-5, with a weak D call TRBD1 (6 bases). Germline V gene lookup returns CDR1 SGHTA and CDR2 FQGTGA. CDR3 length: 15 residues. V was clipped by 5 bases and J by 5 bases, with 18 bases between them. CDR3 coding DNA: TGTGCCAGCAGCCTCTTGGGGGAGAGGGGGGAGACCCAGTACTTC. Encoded protein: CASSLLGERGETQYF.

This clonotype showed up just a few times. This sequence joins TRBV9 and TRBJ2-1; a weak D match, TRBD2 (6 bases). The V gene lost 4 bases and the J gene lost 2 bases, with 13 bases spanning the gap. Germline loops: CDR1 SGDLS, CDR2 YYNGEE. The CDR3 is 15 residues long. CDR3 sequence (DNA): TGTGCCAGCAGCCACGGCGGGGACGCCTACAATGAGCAGTTCTTC. It is translated as CASSHGGDAYNEQFF.

The rearrangement uses TRBV10-3 and TRBJ2-1; no clear D gene. Trimming stripped 4 bases from V and 4 bases from J, with 11 bases between. The CDR3 extends over 14 amino acids. Germline lookup yields CDR1 ENHRY and CDR2 SYGVKD. The DNA for the CDR3 is TGTGCCATCAGTGGAATCGGCGTATACAATGAGCAGTTCTTC. It specifies CAISGIGVYNEQFF.

This clonotype has only a few counts. The chain couples TRBV7-2 to TRBJ1-1; the match to TRBD1 covers 9 bases. CDR3 length: 16 amino acids. V dropped 0 bases and J dropped 2; count of bases not matched to a gene: 4. Germline lookup yields CDR1 SGHTA and CDR2 FQGNSA. The DNA of the CDR3 is TGTGCCAGCAGCTTAGCGCCGGGACAGGGAAACACTGAAGCTTTCTTT. It specifies CASSLAPGQGNTEAFF.

The J gene is TRBJ2-7, the V gene TRBV19; tentative D call: TRBD2 (5 bases). The CDR3 covers 15 residues. Per the germline V gene, CDR1 is LNHDA and CDR2 is SQIVND (reference sequence). The V end lost 9 bases, the J end lost 0 bases, and 18 bases lay between the germline ends. The CDR3 DNA is TGTGCCAGCCGACCCCAGGCGGGTCCCTCCTACGAGCAGTACTTC. It encodes CASRPQAGPSYEQYF.

This clonotype appeared a few times. The chain links TRBV20-1 to TRBJ2-7; D might be TRBD1 (6 bases). Trimming cost V 0 bases and J 2 bases, with 8 bases left between them. This CDR3 comprises 13 residues. CDR1 and CDR2 from the germline V gene are DFQATT and SNEGSKA (reference sequence). Here the CDR3 DNA reads TGCAGTGCTAGAGACAGGGGACCCTACGAGCAGTACTTC. Translated: CSARDRGPYEQYF.

V is TRBV30 and J is TRBJ2-2; unclear D gene. Germline V gives CDR1 GTSNPN, CDR2 SVGIG (reference sequence). There are 13 residues in the CDR3. Trimming pared 4 bases from V and 5 bases from J, leaving 11 bases between. CDR3 bases: TGTGCCTGGACCCTAGTGGGAACCGGGGAGCTGTTTTTT. Its protein is CAWTLVGTGELFF.

This clonotype was picked up a small number of times. The chain has TRBV12-3 or TRBV12-4 and TRBJ1-2; 8 bases line up with TRBD1. V was clipped by 5 bases and J by 2 bases; unmatched bases: 7. This CDR3 contains 15 residues. CDR3 sequence: CASSPVGQANYGYTF. The CDR3 DNA follows: TGTGCCAGCAGTCCTGTGGGACAGGCGAACTATGGCTACACCTTC.

V usage is TRBV18 and J usage is TRBJ2-1, with a possible D match to TRBD1 (6 bases). The CDR3 length is 16 residues. Trimming left V 4 bases short and J 0 bases short, with 13 bases between. CDR1 and CDR2 (germline): KGHSH, LQKENI. CDR3 nucleotides: TGTGCCAGCTCACTACGGGGACAAAGCTCCTACAATGAGCAGTTCTTC. Protein: CASSLRGQSSYNEQFF.

V and J are TRBV2 and TRBJ2-1; 7 bases map to TRBD2. Germline lookup yields CDR1 SNHLY and CDR2 FYNNEI. This CDR3 spans 15 amino acids. The J segment lost 7 bases and the V segment lost 5 bases, leaving 11 bases of the junction unmatched. The CDR3 region has the DNA TGTGCCAGCAGTATCGTAACTGCGGGAGCTAATGAGCAGTTCTTC. Translated: CASSIVTAGANEQFF. The full variable domain, in which reference TRBV2 and TRBJ2-1 provide the parts outside the CDR3, is EPEVTQTPSHQVTQMGQEVILRCVPISNHLYFYWYRQILGQKVEFLVSFYNNEISEKSEIFDDQFSVERPDGSNFTLKIRSTKLEDSAMYFCASSIVTAGANEQFFGPGTRLTVL.

This clonotype was picked up a small number of times. The chain joins TRBV20-1 to TRBJ2-1, with D perhaps TRBD2 (6 bases). Germline V CDR1 and CDR2: DFQATT, SNEGSKA (reference sequence). This CDR3 is built from 13 residues. Trimming took 6 bases from V and 6 from J, leaving 15 bases between them. CDR3 sequence (DNA): TGCAGTGCGCTATTTACTAGCTCCAATGAGCAGTTCTTC. Amino acid sequence: CSALFTSSNEQFF.

The rearrangement links TRBV7-2 to TRBJ1-4, with D possibly TRBD1 on 5 matching bases. This CDR3 has 14 residues. V was cut by 0 bases and J by 12 bases, with 14 bases left in between. The germline V gene encodes CDR1 SGHTA and CDR2 FQGNSA. CDR3 bases: TGTGCCAGCAGCTTAGCGGGCCCACTGGGGGAACTGTTTTTT. It codes for CASSLAGPLGELFF.

This clonotype has only a few counts. This chain uses TRBV12-3 or TRBV12-4 with TRBJ2-7, with 14 bases aligning to TRBD2. This CDR3 region has 15 residues. V dropped 5 bases and J dropped 3; count of bases not matched to a gene: 3. The DNA for the CDR3 is TGTGCCAGCAGTCCGACTAGCGGGGGGGTCTACGAGCAGTACTTC. Encoded protein: CASSPTSGGVYEQYF.

The gene calls are TRBV28 and TRBJ1-5; D gene unclear. Germline assignment: CDR1 MDHEN and CDR2 SYDVKM. Trimming removed 4 bases at V and 6 bases at J, with 16 bases between. The CDR3 has 15 amino acids. This CDR3 reads CASSSRPTRGQPQHF. In DNA form, the CDR3 reads TGTGCCAGCAGTTCCCGGCCCACTCGGGGTCAGCCCCAGCATTTT.

This clonotype was seen only a few times. The V call is TRBV6-2 or TRBV6-3, the J call TRBJ1-4; D is uncertain. Germline CDR1 MNHEY, CDR2 SVGEGT. The CDR3 runs to 14 residues. The ends were cut back, 2 bases at V and 4 bases at J, with 8 bases in the middle. The CDR3 here is CASSYGGLNEKLFF. CDR3 bases: TGTGCCAGCAGTTACGGAGGCCTTAATGAAAAACTGTTTTTT.

V and J are TRBV7-9 and TRBJ2-5; 8 bases line up with TRBD1. This CDR3 is built from 15 residues. Trimming removed 5 bases from V and 2 bases from J; junction bases left unmatched: 7. Germline V gene sequence: CDR1 SEHNR, CDR2 FQNEAQ (reference sequence). The CDR3 spells CASSGAGGIQETQYF. The CDR3 region has the DNA TGTGCCAGCAGCGGCGCAGGGGGCATACAAGAGACCCAGTACTTC.

This clonotype was seen more than once but under ten times. The CDR3 ends on some other residue instead of the conserved phenylalanine or tryptophan, so this is likely a read error. The V call is TRBV4-1, the J call TRBJ2-4; D is perhaps TRBD2 (6 bases). Germline V CDR1 and CDR2: MGHRA, YSYEKL. V lost 2 bases and J 12 bases, leaving 23 bases between the germline ends. This CDR3 region has 16 residues. CDR3 sequence: CASSQLRPPPSAPQYL. DNA for the CDR3: TGCGCCAGCAGCCAATTACGCCCTCCTCCTAGCGCCCCTCAGTACCTC.